Listed below are T cell receptor beta chains from one sample, sequenced in a study of OX40 agonist ivuxolimab in advanced cancers. The method was immunoSEQ multiplex PCR; TCRdb's version includes in-frame clones alone and lacks a portion of them. In the table there are 30,000 to 40,000 clones, around 89% of which are singletons. Specimen: CD4+ or CD8+ T cells sorted from blood, collected in a trial of the OX40 agonist ivuxolimab. These TCRs come from an adult with an advanced solid tumor such as melanoma, head and neck, liver or kidney cancer. Each CDR3 is given with its conserved first and last residue. A D gene is named only where the DNA matches it firmly. Clone size, where shown, is once, few, many, or a class for clones that have expanded.

J | V | D | size | DNA | CDR3
TRBJ1-5 | TRBV7-2 | TRBD1 | once | TGTGCCAGCAGCCGGGACAGTGGGTTTAGCAATCAGCCCCAGCATTTT | CASSRDSGFSNQPQHF
TRBJ1-4 | TRBV5-1 | . | . | TGCGCCAGCAGCGACAGCAGAAATGAAAAACTGTTTTTT | CASSDSRNEKLFF
TRBJ1-1 | TRBV7-9 | TRBD1 | . | TGTGCCAGCAGCTCCGAGGACAGGGGAGTCACTGAAGCTTTCTTT | CASSSEDRGVTEAFF
TRBJ2-5 | TRBV5-4 | TRBD1 | . | TGTGCCAGCAGCTCCTCCGGGACAGGGGTATCTGAGACCCAGTACTTC | CASSSSGTGVSETQYF
TRBJ2-2 | TRBV19 | . | . | TGTGCCAGTAGTAAAGTGGGGGGATTCACCGGGGAGCTGTTTTTT | CASSKVGGFTGELFF
TRBJ1-2 | TRBV7-2 | . | . | TGTGCCAGCAGCTTAGCGATACAGGGTTCTTATGGCTACACCTTC | CASSLAIQGSYGYTF
TRBJ2-7 | TRBV28 | TRBD2 | . | TGTGCCAGCAGTTTATCTCGGGCCCAGGGAGCGGGGTTCTACGAGCAGTACTTC | CASSLSRAQGAGFYEQYF
TRBJ2-1 | TRBV18 | . | . | TGTGCCAGCTCCCCTGTGAATGAGCAGTTCTTC | CASSPVNEQFF
TRBJ2-7 | TRBV4-1 | . | . | TGCGCCAGCAGCCAAGATCGGATGGGGTTCTCCTACGAGCAGTACTTC | CASSQDRMGFSYEQYF
TRBJ2-7 | TRBV2 | TRBD1 | . | TGTGCCAGCAGTCGGGGACAGGGGCCCCTCCGCGAGCAGTACTTC | CASSRGQGPLREQYF
TRBJ2-1 | TRBV27 | TRBD1 | . | TGTGCCAGCAGTTCGCCGACAGGGAAGCAGTTCTTC | CASSSPTGKQFF
TRBJ1-2 | TRBV7-2 | . | . | TGTGCCAGCAGCTTCGGTCAGAACTATGGCTACACCTTC | CASSFGQNYGYTF